This T cell receptor (beta chain) was sequenced in a study of blood T cell repertoires in COVID-19. Profiling relied on immunoSEQ multiplex PCR, and the TCRdb table lists in-frame clones only, not all of them. The sample carries 200,000 to 250,000 clones, roughly four fifths recorded once. Trimming took off 0 bases at V and 5 bases at J, with 4 bases between the two ends. Looked up from germline, CDR1 is SEHNR and CDR2 is FQNEAQ (reference sequence). The CDR3 runs to 12 residues. As to this clone: In the same sample, other DNA sequences code for this CDR3.

The chain combines TRBV7-9 with TRBJ1-1; D not resolved. This clonotype originated in a woman older than 75 with COVID-19, enrolled during active disease. The sequencing sample was made of peripheral blood. CDR3 in DNA: TGTGCCAGCAGCTTAGCGGAGACTGAAGCTTTCTTT. It encodes CASSLAETEAFF.